Below are 12 T cell receptor beta chains sequenced from a single sample in a study of EBV T-cell therapy then PD-1 blockade in nasopharyngeal carcinoma. Treatment denoted: AdE1-LMPpoly-expanded autologous EBV-specific T-cell therapy followed by anti-PD-1 nivolumab. TCRdb keeps only in-frame clones here, not all; method: immunoSEQ multiplex PCR. Seen here are roughly 20,000 clones, roughly 83% observed once, and the top ten hold around 32%. These receptors' antigens are unknown. Sample: CD8+ T cells from blood, taken around day 30 from a patient whose treatment included autologous EBV-specific T cells and nivolumab. The source of these receptors is a man aged 35 to 55 with nasopharyngeal carcinoma.

V and J are TRBV9 and TRBJ1-2; 7 bases align to TRBD1. The junction had 12 bases not matched to a gene; V was cut back by 4 bases and J by 6 bases. The CDR3 totals 15 residues. Per the germline V gene, CDR1 is SGDLS and CDR2 is YYNGEE. Written as DNA, the CDR3 is TGTGCCAGCAGCACCGGGTCCCAGGGGGGGAATGGCTACACCTTC. Residues: CASSTGSQGGNGYTF.

The V and J genes are TRBV27 and TRBJ1-5; TRBD1 matches 9 bases. V was clipped by 4 bases and J by 4 bases; unmatched bases: 8. This CDR3 region has 16 residues. The germline V gene has CDR1 MNHEY and CDR2 SMNVEV (reference sequence). CDR3 DNA: TGTGCCAGCAGTTCATTATTGGACAGGGGAAATCAGCCCCAGCATTTT. The encoded protein is CASSSLLDRGNQPQHF.

This clone was seen a handful of times. The chain is built from TRBV3-1 (or the pseudogene TRBV3-2) and TRBJ2-5, with 9 positions matching TRBD1. Trimming cost V 0 bases and J 5 bases; bases outside gene matches: 7. Germline values: CDR1 LGHDT, CDR2 YNNKEL (reference sequence). There are 16 residues in the CDR3. The CDR3 nucleotides read TGTGCCAGCAGCCAAGATGGAACAGGGGGCTATGAGACCCAGTACTTC. Translation: CASSQDGTGGYETQYF.

The rearrangement links TRBV5-1 to TRBJ2-2; D gene unclear. The germline CDR1 and CDR2 sequences are SGHRS and YFSETQ. V lost 0 bases and J 6 bases, leaving 9 bases between the germline ends. This CDR3 is built from 14 residues. The CDR3 protein is CASSLGDLAGELFF. CDR3 DNA sequence: TGCGCCAGCAGCTTGGGAGACCTGGCCGGGGAGCTGTTTTTT.

This chain connects TRBV7-9 to TRBJ1-3, with a possible D match to TRBD1 (5 bases). CDR3 size: 14 residues. Germline V gene sequence: CDR1 SEHNR, CDR2 FQNEAQ (reference sequence). Deletions cut 3 bases from V and 4 bases from J, with 10 bases between. The CDR3, as DNA: TGTGCCAGCAGCTTCGTTACAGGAGGAAACACCATATATTTT. Translating gives CASSFVTGGNTIYF.

The CDR3 protein is CASSVGGTDTQYF. In DNA form, the CDR3 reads TGTGCCAGCAGCGTAGGGGGCACAGATACGCAGTATTTT. The genes are TRBV9 and TRBJ2-3, with D uncertain. Trimming shortened V by 0 bases and J by 1 base, and 3 bases separated the two germline ends. Germline V gene sequence: CDR1 SGDLS, CDR2 YYNGEE. The CDR3 is 13 amino acids.

V and J are TRBV7-2 and TRBJ2-3, with D possibly TRBD2 on 7 matching bases. V lost 7 bases and J 2 bases, leaving 19 bases between the germline ends. Per germline, CDR1 SGHTA and CDR2 FQGNSA. The CDR3 spans 16 residues. The CDR3 bases are TGTGCCAGCATCCAATTCTCGGGGGGCACCACAGATACGCAGTATTTT. This gives the protein CASIQFSGGTTDTQYF.

The chain couples TRBV5-4 to TRBJ1-2; D is perhaps TRBD1 (5 bases). Trimming pared 4 bases from V and 5 bases from J, leaving 15 bases between. Germline V gene data show CDR1 as SGHNT and CDR2 as YYREEE (reference sequence). The length of the CDR3 is 14 residues. CDR3 loop: CASSADSSRYGYTF. CDR3 sequence (DNA): TGTGCCAGCAGCGCTGACAGCAGTAGGTATGGCTACACCTTC.

The chain couples TRBV6-4 to TRBJ2-3; perhaps TRBD2 as D (5 bases). The germline gives CDR1 MRHNA, CDR2 SNTAGT. Trimming cost V 4 bases and J 4 bases, with 18 bases left between them. This CDR3 has 16 amino acids. CDR3 bases: TGTGCCAGCAGTGCCAGCGGTTCTGGCGGCCCAGATACGCAGTATTTT. Translation gives CASSASGSGGPDTQYF.

The chain combines TRBV6-4 with TRBJ1-4; 7 bases are shared with TRBD1. The junction had 3 bases not matched to a gene; V was cut back by 3 bases and J by 5 bases. The germline gives CDR1 MRHNA, CDR2 SNTAGT. This CDR3 has 14 residues. The CDR3 nucleotides are TGTGCCAGCAGTGAGACAGGGTGGAATGAAAAACTGTTTTTT. Its translation is CASSETGWNEKLFF.

The V gene is TRBV4-1, the J gene TRBJ2-1, with a tentative D call TRBD2 (6 bases). Trimming shortened V by 9 bases and J by 10 bases, and 10 bases separated the two germline ends. This CDR3 is built from 10 residues. From germline, CDR1 is MGHRA and CDR2 YSYEKL. The CDR3 DNA reads as TGCGCCAGTAGCGGAAGCGAGCAGTTCTTC. It encodes CASSGSEQFF.

The chain carries TRBV27 and TRBJ2-7, with D maybe TRBD2 (6 bases). The CDR3 contains 13 residues. In germline, CDR1 is MNHEY, CDR2 SMNVEV (reference sequence). With 5 bases removed from V and 4 bases from J, the gap between germline ends came to 12 bases. In DNA, the CDR3 is TGTGCCAGCAGTGGCGGGGCGGATTACGAGCAGTACTTC. Translated: CASSGGADYEQYF.